This TCR beta chain was obtained from a study of beta chain features in type 1 diabetes (dated by TCRdb to between 2018 and 2020). Context from the whole study: Patients and healthy donors did not differ in mean age, gender distribution, total cell number or subset yield. The study compared TCRB repertoires of sorted circulating CD4+ T cell subsets between recently diagnosed type 1 diabetes patients and matched healthy donors. A total of roughly 100 million sorted cells were examined across all samples, and the number of cells per subset was strongly correlated with RNA yield. Naive and central memory subsets were obtained from all 28 donors, but regulatory and stem cell-like memory subsets were isolated from only 8 patients and 8 healthy donors. What the research found in general, with its limitations: The naive, central memory and regulatory TCRB repertoires appeared to resemble one another more closely among patients than among healthy donors. Shorter templates might have been favored by PCR, but patient and control samples were amplified and corrected together, so both groups would have been affected equally by any skew. Because the HLA sub-analyses included only small numbers of individuals, any influence of HLA type on TCRB rearrangement was left unresolved. Patients with type 1 diabetes made fewer insertions and deleted more nucleotides at VDJ recombination sites, implying thymic rearrangement abnormalities. A moderate but significant shortening of TCRB CDR3 length was observed in type 1 diabetes patients in all four CD4+ subsets. Because cDNA was sequenced instead of genomic DNA, activated cells with high expression could be over-represented, although the groups did not differ in activation or CD3 levels.

Remarks on this clone: Its binding antigen is unknown. Nothing much larger sits one base from this clone, and base qualities are not available.

CDR1 and CDR2 are drawn from the germline V gene (reference sequence): DFQATT, SNEGSKA. CDR3 length: 10 amino acids, cysteine to phenylalanine. The entry retains the CDR3 DNA only, 30 bases that are in frame from base 1. V is cut by 1 base and J by 6 bases, and the space between the germline ends is 3 bases. The entire amount of isolated RNA was reverse transcribed using the High Capacity cDNA Reverse Transcription Kit, so the sequenced TCRB transcripts were expressed ones. Deep immunoSEQ sequencing was performed on naive, central memory and regulatory T cell samples, with an average of around 3.5 million total reads per sample. Sorted cells were lysed in RLT buffer, and RNA was extracted using DNase-treated RNeasy Micro or Mini kits according to cell number. Each cell subset was processed separately to prevent cross-contamination, with patient and healthy donor samples processed together. The immunoSEQ multiplex PCR was used to amplify TCRB sequences from cDNA, generating 87-bp fragments that spanned the CDR3 region. The amplicons were sequenced using the Illumina HiSeq platform. On the study's bioinformatics: Synthetic template baselines were used to correct PCR bias computationally, reads within Hamming distance 2 were collapsed, and singletons that could not be merged were discarded. Reads were aligned against IMGT so that V, D and J genes, CDR3 length and insertions or deletions at six rearrangement sites could be assigned. Within each subset, clonotype counts were normalized to sorted cell number, after which true diversity and Gini coefficients were computed with the tcR R package. The overlap coefficient, calculated on TCRB nucleotide sequences, was used to measure repertoire sharing. Out-of-frame TCRB sequences from naive cells were analyzed as a proxy for the pre-selection repertoire. TCRdb provides this immuneACCESS table in a form limited to in-frame rearrangements. Some clones are lacking; in checked studies, under half of them reflect an unresolved V gene, and why the rest are absent is not known. That table supplies the V and J calls and clone size; D and trimming were determined from the DNA. In this sample the table shows about 230,000 clones, 9.6% of which occur a single time. The leading ten clones occupy approximately 0.03% of the sample.

A single peripheral blood draw of around 120 mL on average was collected from each donor into heparinised tubes. Using a panel that included CD45RO, CCR7, CD25, CD127, CD95 and CD27, naive, central memory, regulatory and stem cell-like memory CD4+ T cells were sorted on a BD FACSAria II. Purity was above 95% for every sorted population. PBMCs were isolated right away by Lymphoprep density gradient centrifugation and were stained directly, without culture. To minimize batch effects, samples were stained and sorted in pairs, one healthy donor with one patient per experiment. The material sequenced was naive CD4+ T cells from blood. The cell subset or site label, read with the paper, signifies: true naive CD4+ T cells. The source is a woman between 18 and 29 years old in good health. The sequence links TRBV20-1 to TRBJ2-5, with no reliable assignment of the D segment. This receptor has the CDR3 CSARGQTQYF. Read as DNA, the sequence is TGCAGTGCTAGAGGGCAGACCCAGTACTTC.